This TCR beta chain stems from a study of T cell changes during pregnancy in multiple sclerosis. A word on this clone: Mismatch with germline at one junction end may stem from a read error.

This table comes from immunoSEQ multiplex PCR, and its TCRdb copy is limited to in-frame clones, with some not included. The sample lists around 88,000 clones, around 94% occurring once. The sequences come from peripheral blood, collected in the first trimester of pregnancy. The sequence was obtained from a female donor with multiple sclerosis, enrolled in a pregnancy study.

Here the CDR3 reads CASSLTVGETIEF. The CDR3 DNA reads TGTGCCAGCAGCTTAACGGTCGGAGAAACTATAGAGTTC. The chain has TRBV11-2 and TRBJ2-7; D unclear. CDR1 and CDR2 from the germline V gene are SGHAT and FQNNGV. The CDR3 consists of 13 residues.